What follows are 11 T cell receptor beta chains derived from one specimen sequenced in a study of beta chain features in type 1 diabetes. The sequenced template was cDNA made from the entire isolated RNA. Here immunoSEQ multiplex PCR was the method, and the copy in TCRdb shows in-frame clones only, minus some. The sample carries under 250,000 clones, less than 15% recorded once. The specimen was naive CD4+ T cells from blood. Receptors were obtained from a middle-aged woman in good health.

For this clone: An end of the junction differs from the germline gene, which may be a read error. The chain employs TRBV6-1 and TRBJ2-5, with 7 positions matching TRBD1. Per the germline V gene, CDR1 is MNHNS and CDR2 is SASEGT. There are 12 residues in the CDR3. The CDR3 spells CAISDREETQYF. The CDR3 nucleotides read TGTGCCATCAGTGACAGGGAAGAGACCCAGTACTTC.

In nucleotides, the CDR3 is TGTGCCAGCAGCTACGGGACAGGAATGAACACTGAAGCTTTCTTT. It yields the protein CASSYGTGMNTEAFF. The gene calls are TRBV5-4 and TRBJ1-1, with TRBD1 identical over 8 bases. Germline CDR1 is SGHNT and CDR2 is YYREEE (reference sequence). The CDR3 extends over 15 amino acids. After removal of 3 bases from V and 0 bases from J, the junction contained 4 bases not matched to a gene.

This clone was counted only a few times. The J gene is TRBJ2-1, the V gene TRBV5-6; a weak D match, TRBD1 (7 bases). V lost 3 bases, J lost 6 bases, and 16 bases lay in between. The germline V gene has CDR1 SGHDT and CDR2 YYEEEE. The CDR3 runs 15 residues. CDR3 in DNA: TGTGCCAGCAGCTCCGGACAGGTGGGACTCAATGAGCAGTTCTTC. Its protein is CASSSGQVGLNEQFF.

CDR3 bases: TGTGCCAGCAGCTTAGATCGGACAGGCGAGCAGTACTTC. Amino acid sequence: CASSLDRTGEQYF. This chain connects TRBV7-9 to TRBJ2-7; 7 bases are a match to TRBD1. The germline V gene has CDR1 SEHNR and CDR2 FQNEAQ (reference sequence). V was pared by 1 base and J by 6 bases, with 3 bases of the junction left unmatched. The CDR3 consists of 13 residues.

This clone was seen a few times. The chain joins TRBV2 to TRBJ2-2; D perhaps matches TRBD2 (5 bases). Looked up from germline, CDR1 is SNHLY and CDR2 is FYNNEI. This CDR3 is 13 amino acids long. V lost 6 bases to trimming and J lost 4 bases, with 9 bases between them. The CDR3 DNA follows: TGTGCCAGCAGACTAGAATTCACCGGGGAGCTGTTTTTT. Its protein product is CASRLEFTGELFF.

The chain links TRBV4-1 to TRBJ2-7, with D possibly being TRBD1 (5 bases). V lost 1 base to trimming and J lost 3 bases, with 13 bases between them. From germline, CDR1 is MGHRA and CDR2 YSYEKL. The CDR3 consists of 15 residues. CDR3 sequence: CASSQGQSQFYEQYF. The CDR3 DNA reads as TGCGCCAGCAGCCAAGGACAGAGTCAATTCTACGAGCAGTACTTC.

CDR3 nucleotide sequence: TGTGCCAGCAGCTCCCGGCGGCAGGGGCCCACAGATACGCAGTATTTT. Residues: CASSSRRQGPTDTQYF. V gene TRBV5-6 combines with J gene TRBJ2-3, with a weak D call TRBD1 (6 bases). CDR1 and CDR2 (germline): SGHDT, YYEEEE. V lost 3 bases and J lost 2, with 16 bases in between. The CDR3 has 16 amino acids.

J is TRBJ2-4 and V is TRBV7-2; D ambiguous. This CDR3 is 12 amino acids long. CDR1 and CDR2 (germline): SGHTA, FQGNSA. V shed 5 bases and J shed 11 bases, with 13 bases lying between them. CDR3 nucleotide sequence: TGTGCCAGCAGCCTAAGTGGTACGCTTCAGTACTTC. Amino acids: CASSLSGTLQYF.

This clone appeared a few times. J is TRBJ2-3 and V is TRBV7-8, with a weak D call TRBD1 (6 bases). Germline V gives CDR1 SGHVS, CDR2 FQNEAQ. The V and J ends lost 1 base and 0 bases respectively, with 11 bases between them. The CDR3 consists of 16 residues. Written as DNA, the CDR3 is TGTGCCAGCAGCTTAGACCGTCAGGGGAGCACAGATACGCAGTATTTT. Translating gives CASSLDRQGSTDTQYF.

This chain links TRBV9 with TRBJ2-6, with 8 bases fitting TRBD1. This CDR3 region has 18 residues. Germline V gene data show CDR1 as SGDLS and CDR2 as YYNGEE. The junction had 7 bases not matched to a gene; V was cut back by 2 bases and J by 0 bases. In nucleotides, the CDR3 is TGTGCCAGCAGCGTCGGACAGGGACCACTCTCTGGGGCCAACGTCCTGACTTTC. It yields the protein CASSVGQGPLSGANVLTF.

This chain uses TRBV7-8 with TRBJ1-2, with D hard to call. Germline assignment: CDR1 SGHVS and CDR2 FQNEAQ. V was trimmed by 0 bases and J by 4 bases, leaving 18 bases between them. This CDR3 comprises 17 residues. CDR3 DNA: TGTGCCAGCAGCTTAGCTAGCGCCCTGGGCAGAACCTATGGCTACACCTTC. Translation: CASSLASALGRTYGYTF.